Below, 27 T cell receptor beta chains from the same sample are listed, as sequenced in a study of cytomegalovirus exposure and HLA in healthy donors. The method was immunoSEQ multiplex PCR; TCRdb's version includes in-frame clones alone and lacks a portion of them. This table holds 55,000 to 70,000 clones, about 93% found once. The sample consisted of PBMCs. Source of these receptors: a man aged 18 to 30 in good health and CMV-seronegative.

This clone was seen a single time. The rearrangement joins TRBV4-1 to TRBJ2-1; no definite D call. This CDR3 is 16 amino acids long. In germline, CDR1 is MGHRA, CDR2 YSYEKL. Trimming took 0 bases from V and 0 from J, leaving 9 bases between them. The CDR3 nucleotides read TGCGCCAGCAGCCAAGATTTCAGCGCCTCCTACAATGAGCAGTTCTTC. Translation: CASSQDFSASYNEQFF.

The CDR3 loop is CASSPPSDEQYF. The CDR3 DNA follows: TGTGCCAGCAGCCCACCGTCAGACGAGCAGTACTTC. V and J are TRBV6-5 and TRBJ2-7; D gene uncertain. V shed 6 bases and J shed 5 bases, with 11 bases lying between them. The germline V gene encodes CDR1 MNHEY and CDR2 SVGAGI. This CDR3 has 12 residues.

The chain combines TRBV30 with TRBJ2-1; 7 bases are shared with TRBD1. Unmatched junction bases numbered 18, after V lost 7 bases and J lost 6 bases. From germline, CDR1 is GTSNPN and CDR2 SVGIG (reference sequence). The CDR3 runs to 16 residues. The CDR3: CAFRGGLGTVINEQFF. The CDR3, as DNA: TGTGCCTTTCGAGGTGGTTTAGGGACAGTCATCAATGAGCAGTTCTTC.

J is TRBJ2-2 and V is TRBV6-1; a possible D gene is TRBD1 (5 bases). The CDR3 length is 13 residues. Trimming removed 9 bases at V and 8 bases at J, with 16 bases between. Germline values: CDR1 MNHNS, CDR2 SASEGT. CDR3: CASSGPHLGELFF. CDR3 coding DNA: TGTGCCAGTTCAGGGCCACACCTGGGGGAGCTGTTTTTT.

V and J are TRBV25-1 and TRBJ1-1; possibly TRBD1 for D (6 bases). Germline V gene lookup returns CDR1 MGHDK and CDR2 SYGVNS. The V gene lost 5 bases and the J gene lost 6 bases, with 16 bases spanning the gap. CDR3 length equals 14 residues. CDR3 DNA sequence: TGTGCCAGCAGTAGGGCAGGGGACGAGGCTGAAGCTTTCTTT. Residues: CASSRAGDEAEAFF.

This chain links TRBV12-5 with TRBJ1-5; the D gene is possibly TRBD1 (5 bases). V was shortened by 2 bases and J by 3 bases, with 17 bases between the two germline ends. The CDR3 spans 17 residues. Germline V gene lookup returns CDR1 LGHNT and CDR2 FRNRAP. CDR3 sequence (DNA): TGTGCTAGTGGTTTGCCCCTTGGGGGGGAACTCAATCAGCCCCAGCATTTT. The encoded protein is CASGLPLGGELNQPQHF.

The rearrangement joins TRBV5-1 to TRBJ1-4; D is unresolved. The germline V gene has CDR1 SGHRS and CDR2 YFSETQ. V lost 0 bases and J 13 bases, leaving 13 bases between the germline ends. The CDR3 has 13 residues. The CDR3 loop is CASSLAEGFRLFF. In nucleotides, the CDR3 is TGCGCCAGCAGCTTGGCCGAGGGTTTTCGACTGTTTTTT.

This chain connects TRBV5-4 to TRBJ2-1; D remains ambiguous. Trimming took off 2 bases at V and 5 bases at J, with 2 bases between the two ends. The CDR3 loop spans 11 amino acids. Germline lookup yields CDR1 SGHNT and CDR2 YYREEE (reference sequence). CDR3 bases: TGTGCCAGCAGCTTTAACAATGAGCAGTTCTTC. This translates into CASSFNNEQFF.

This chain joins TRBV10-3 and TRBJ2-1, with D perhaps TRBD1 (6 bases). V shed 6 bases and J shed 11 bases, with 17 bases lying between them. Germline loops: CDR1 ENHRY, CDR2 SYGVKD. The CDR3 consists of 13 residues. The CDR3 protein is CAIRALYREKQFF. CDR3 in DNA: TGTGCCATCAGGGCACTCTACAGGGAAAAGCAGTTCTTC.

The rearrangement joins TRBV7-2 to TRBJ2-1, with 13 bases aligning to TRBD2. Germline-derived CDR1 and CDR2 are SGHTA and FQGNSA. The CDR3 has 17 residues. Trimming at V came to 4 bases and at J to 7 bases, leaving 10 bases not matched to a gene. The DNA for the CDR3 is TGTGCCAGCAGCTCCCAGCGACTAGCGGGAGGAGGGAATGAGCAGTTCTTC. This codes for CASSSQRLAGGGNEQFF.

The chain employs TRBV5-1 and TRBJ2-7; 8 nucleotides agree with TRBD1. V dropped 4 bases and J dropped 6; count of bases not matched to a gene: 9. CDR3 length: 14 amino acids. Germline CDR1 is SGHRS and CDR2 is YFSETQ. The CDR3 spells CASSHSDRVGEQYF. CDR3 nucleotides: TGCGCCAGCAGCCATTCGGACAGGGTGGGCGAGCAGTACTTC.

This clone was counted a single time. The chain links TRBV18 to TRBJ1-4, with 7 bases matching TRBD1. V trimming: 0 bases; J trimming: 8 bases; junction bases outside the gene matches: 6. The CDR3 sequence is 15 residues long. The germline gives CDR1 KGHSH, CDR2 LQKENI. CDR3 bases: TGTGCCAGCTCACCACCTGACAGGGTTGGCGAAAAACTGTTTTTT. Translation: CASSPPDRVGEKLFF.

The rearrangement links TRBV6-4 to TRBJ1-2; TRBD1 is a possible D gene (5 bases). With 9 bases removed from V and 4 bases from J, the gap between germline ends came to 18 bases. Per germline, CDR1 MRHNA and CDR2 SNTAGT. The CDR3 is made up of 14 amino acids. CDR3 sequence: CASSRGEGSYGYTF. In nucleotides, the CDR3 is TGTGCCAGTTCGCGGGGGGAAGGCAGCTATGGCTACACCTTC.

The count of this clone is one. This rearrangement joins TRBV28 to TRBJ2-3, with 12 bases fitting TRBD2. This CDR3 spans 17 amino acids. V was pared by 8 bases and J by 0 bases, with 9 bases of the junction left unmatched. Germline CDR1 MDHEN, CDR2 SYDVKM. The CDR3 coding sequence is TGTGCCAGCGAAGAAGGGCTAGCGGGAGGGAGCACAGATACGCAGTATTTT. It is translated as CASEEGLAGGSTDTQYF.

The chain is built from TRBV6-1 and TRBJ1-1; D is possibly TRBD1 (6 bases). Germline CDR1 MNHNS, CDR2 SASEGT. The CDR3 contains 13 residues. The V and J ends lost 7 bases and 10 bases respectively, with 19 bases between them. The CDR3 region is CASILGGGGSAFF. CDR3 nucleotides: TGTGCCAGCATATTGGGGGGGGGCGGTTCAGCTTTCTTT.

The gene calls are TRBV5-1 and TRBJ2-1, with 13 nucleotides matching TRBD2. CDR3 length: 16 residues. The V gene's germline CDR1 is SGHRS and CDR2 YFSETQ. With 2 bases clipped from V and 9 bases from J, the junction kept 8 bases outside the gene matches. CDR3 nucleotide sequence: TGCGCCAGCAGCTTAAAACTAGCGGGAGGGCCTCGTGAGCAGTTCTTC. Protein sequence: CASSLKLAGGPREQFF.

The chain recombines TRBV18 with TRBJ1-5; TRBD1 matches 7 bases. CDR1 is KGHSH and CDR2 is LQKENI in the germline V gene. The CDR3 is 16 amino acids. Unmatched junction bases numbered 6, after V lost 3 bases and J lost 1 base. The DNA of the CDR3 is TGTGCCAGCTCACCGACAGGGTTCGAAAGCAATCAGCCCCAGCATTTT. Its translation is CASSPTGFESNQPQHF. Using reference TRBV18 and TRBJ1-5 for the parts outside the CDR3, the full variable domain is NAGVMQNPRHLVRRRGQEARLRCSPMKGHSHVYWYRQLPEEGLKFMVYLQKENIIDESGMPKERFSAEFPKEGPSILRIQQVVRGDSAAYFCASSPTGFESNQPQHFGDGTRLSIL.

The rearrangement uses TRBV7-9 and TRBJ2-1, with 10 bases fitting TRBD2. This CDR3 has 16 amino acids. V was pared by 1 base and J by 2 bases, with 2 bases of the junction left unmatched. Looked up from germline, CDR1 is SEHNR and CDR2 is FQNEAQ (reference sequence). CDR3 DNA: TGTGCCAGCAGCTTAGAAGCGGGAGGGCCCTACAATGAGCAGTTCTTC. It codes for CASSLEAGGPYNEQFF.

The rearrangement links TRBV7-2 to TRBJ1-5, with D unclear. CDR3 size: 17 residues. Looked up from germline, CDR1 is SGHTA and CDR2 is FQGNSA. Trimming stripped 1 base from V and 7 bases from J, with 20 bases between. In DNA form, the CDR3 reads TGTGCCAGCAGCTTAGAAAAGTCAGGTGATAATAGGCAGCCCCAGCATTTT. The encoded protein is CASSLEKSGDNRQPQHF. The full variable domain, with the rest looked up from reference TRBV7-2 and TRBJ1-5, is GAGVSQSPSNKVTEKGKDVELRCDPISGHTALYWYRQSLGQGLEFLIYFQGNSAPDKSGLPSDRFSAERTGGSVSTLTIQRTQQEDSAVYLCASSLEKSGDNRQPQHFGDGTRLSIL.

The table lists this clone with a count of one. This rearrangement joins TRBV4-1 to TRBJ1-4, with a tentative D call TRBD1 (6 bases). The V gene lost 3 bases and the J gene lost 3 bases, with 14 bases spanning the gap. The germline V gene has CDR1 MGHRA and CDR2 YSYEKL. CDR3 length: 16 amino acids. CDR3 protein: CASSQGTGLPNEKLFF. The CDR3 region has the DNA TGCGCCAGCAGCCAGGGTACAGGGTTACCTAATGAAAAACTGTTTTTT.

V gene TRBV5-1 combines with J gene TRBJ1-2; 7 positions agree with TRBD1. Germline lookup yields CDR1 SGHRS and CDR2 YFSETQ. V lost 0 bases to trimming and J lost 8 bases; unmatched junction nucleotides: 13. There are 16 residues in the CDR3. The CDR3, as DNA: TGCGCCAGCAGCTTGGAGGTCGCCAGGGGGGAGGCCGGCTACACCTTC. Protein product: CASSLEVARGEAGYTF.

The chain employs TRBV18 and TRBJ2-1; 10 bases align to TRBD2. From germline, CDR1 is KGHSH and CDR2 LQKENI. The CDR3 is made up of 14 amino acids. Unmatched junction bases numbered 6, after V lost 6 bases and J lost 7 bases. Here the CDR3 DNA reads TGTGCCAGCTCTCACGGACTAGCGGAGAATGAGCAGTTCTTC. It yields the protein CASSHGLAENEQFF. Full variable domain (rest looked up from reference TRBV18 and TRBJ2-1): NAGVMQNPRHLVRRRGQEARLRCSPMKGHSHVYWYRQLPEEGLKFMVYLQKENIIDESGMPKERFSAEFPKEGPSILRIQQVVRGDSAAYFCASSHGLAENEQFFGPGTRLTVL.

V is TRBV28 and J is TRBJ2-7; 7 nucleotides line up with TRBD2. Unmatched junction bases numbered 12, after V lost 6 bases and J lost 4 bases. CDR1 is MDHEN and CDR2 is SYDVKM in the germline V gene. The CDR3 length is 15 residues. The CDR3 DNA is TGTGCCAGCAGCTTCCGACTAGCCACCCGGTACGAGCAGTACTTC. As protein: CASSFRLATRYEQYF.

The gene calls are TRBV7-2 and TRBJ2-1; 10 bases match TRBD1. Germline trimming cut 3 bases from V and 3 bases from J; bases unmatched to any gene: 2. The CDR3 has 15 residues. CDR1 and CDR2 (germline): SGHTA, FQGNSA. CDR3 coding DNA: TGTGCCAGCAGCTTCGGGACAGGGGTCTACAATGAGCAGTTCTTC. This sequence encodes CASSFGTGVYNEQFF.

The V gene is TRBV10-3, the J gene TRBJ1-1; D is possibly TRBD1 (5 bases). CDR3 size: 13 residues. V was shortened by 3 bases and J by 1 base, with 6 bases between the two germline ends. Germline CDR1 is ENHRY and CDR2 is SYGVKD. The CDR3 region has the DNA TGTGCCATCAGTGATACAGGGAACACTGAAGCTTTCTTT. Residues: CAISDTGNTEAFF.

The CDR3 nucleotides are TGTGCCAGCAGTTACTCCTGGACAGGGGGCGACTATGGCTACACCTTC. Translation: CASSYSWTGGDYGYTF. The genes are TRBV6-5 and TRBJ1-2; 11 bases align to TRBD1. Trimming removed 0 bases from V and 3 bases from J; junction bases left unmatched: 3. The CDR3 sequence is 16 residues long. Germline CDR1 is MNHEY and CDR2 is SVGAGI.

The chain recombines TRBV15 with TRBJ2-1, with D perhaps TRBD2 (6 bases). V was clipped by 7 bases and J by 7 bases, with 17 bases between them. Per germline, CDR1 LNHNV and CDR2 YYDKDF (reference sequence). CDR3 length equals 14 residues. CDR3: CATTARDVGNEQFF. Written as DNA, the CDR3 is TGTGCCACCACTGCGCGGGACGTTGGGAATGAGCAGTTCTTC.